These 22 T cell receptor beta chains came from one sample sequenced in a study of regulatory T cells in long-lasting Graves disease. Building of the TCR beta libraries involved iRepertoire HTBI primers and Arm-PCR of CDR3 regions. TCRdb recomputed calls from the multiplex PCR reads with MiXCR, one row per CDR3 protein. The data hold about 450,000 distinct CDR3 sequences, with 23% observed a single time. Time point meaning: persistent/refractory GD, antithyroid drugs over 5 years with positive TRAb. PBMC RNA was the source of the TCR library. The sample in question was peripheral blood mononuclear cells (PBMCs), obtained when the disease was refractory, from a patient treated with antithyroid drugs. These receptors all come from a female donor with Graves disease.

At least ten counts were recorded for this clonotype. The V and J genes are TRBV28 and TRBJ2-7; D not certain. Germline V gene data show CDR1 as MDHEN and CDR2 as SYDVKM. This CDR3 is built from 16 residues. V was clipped by 5 bases and J by 2 bases, with 19 bases between them. DNA of the CDR3: TGTGCCAGCAGTCCTTTTACCCACGGGTATGCCTACGAGCAGTACTTC. Translating gives CASSPFTHGYAYEQYF.

This clonotype occurred a few times. The J gene is TRBJ2-7, the V gene TRBV19; D gene unclear. From germline, CDR1 is LNHDA and CDR2 SQIVND (reference sequence). CDR3 size: 14 residues. V was cut by 6 bases and J by 4 bases, with 16 bases left in between. CDR3 coding DNA: TGTGCCAGTAGCACCGCCACGAGCCCGTACGAGCAGTACTTC. It encodes CASSTATSPYEQYF. Together with reference TRBV19 and TRBJ2-7, the CDR3 gives the full variable domain: DGGITQSPKYLFRKEGQNVTLSCEQNLNHDAMYWYRQDPGQGLRLIYYSQIVNDFQKGDIAEGYSVSREKKESFPLTVTSAQKNPTAFYLCASSTATSPYEQYFGPGTRLTVT.

Only a few counts were recorded for this clonotype. The chain uses TRBV27 and TRBJ1-2, with 10 nucleotides matching TRBD1. V dropped 5 bases and J dropped 6; count of bases not matched to a gene: 6. The CDR3 is 14 amino acids. CDR1 is MNHEY, CDR2 SMNVEV, per germline (reference sequence). The CDR3 nucleotides are TGTGCCAGCAGTCAGCCGGGACAGGGGAATGGCTACACCTTC. It encodes CASSQPGQGNGYTF.

The chain combines TRBV7-2 with TRBJ2-5; the D gene is possibly TRBD2 (6 bases). The CDR3 is 17 amino acids. V was trimmed by 5 bases and J by 5 bases, leaving 24 bases between them. CDR1 is SGHTA, CDR2 FQGNSA, per germline. CDR3 in amino acids: CASSLGWGRVGGETQYF. In nucleotides, the CDR3 is TGTGCCAGCAGCCTCGGTTGGGGCAGGGTGGGAGGCGAGACCCAGTACTTC.

This clonotype has just a few counts. This may arise from a read error, as a much more abundant clone is one base away. This chain joins TRBV5-1 and TRBJ1-1, with a weak D call TRBD1 (5 bases). V dropped 4 bases and J dropped 7 bases, with 11 bases sitting between them. The CDR3 is 12 amino acids. Germline-derived CDR1 and CDR2 are SGHRS and YFSETQ. CDR3 nucleotide sequence: TGCGCCAGCAGCCGGGACGATAATGAAGCTTTCTTT. Translated: CASSRDDNEAFF.

The chain links TRBV14 to TRBJ2-2, with D perhaps matching TRBD2 (5 bases). The CDR3 loop spans 18 amino acids. Germline CDR1 reads SGHDN; CDR2 reads FVKESK. V lost 1 base and J lost 0, with 15 bases in between. CDR3 amino acids: CASSQVVTAGPNTGELFF. The DNA of the CDR3 is TGTGCCAGCAGCCAAGTTGTTACGGCGGGCCCGAACACCGGGGAGCTGTTTTTT.

Comments on this clonotype: A much larger clone lies one base from this, so it may be a read error. V gene TRBV6-1 combines with J gene TRBJ1-2, with D possibly TRBD1 on 5 matching bases. Trimming removed 8 bases at V and 0 bases at J, with 19 bases between. Looked up from germline, CDR1 is MNHNS and CDR2 is SASEGT. CDR3 size: 16 residues. The CDR3 protein is CASGRPGTESNYGYTF. For the CDR3, the DNA is TGTGCCAGCGGTCGGCCAGGGACGGAATCTAACTATGGCTACACCTTC.

This chain connects TRBV5-1 to TRBJ2-5, with a tentative D call TRBD1 (6 bases). CDR3 length: 15 residues. Per germline, CDR1 SGHRS and CDR2 YFSETQ. V was cut by 0 bases and J by 5 bases, with 14 bases left in between. CDR3 loop: CASSLAVQGGETQYF. For the CDR3, the DNA is TGCGCCAGCAGCTTGGCAGTACAGGGTGGGGAGACCCAGTACTTC.

This clonotype has at least ten counts. V usage is TRBV7-2 and J usage is TRBJ2-7, with D possibly being TRBD1 or TRBD2 (5 bases each). V lost 5 bases and J lost 5, with 13 bases in between. The CDR3 runs 13 residues. CDR1 SGHTA and CDR2 FQGNSA come from the germline V gene. The chain's CDR3 is CASSEARDHEQYF. The CDR3 bases are TGTGCCAGCAGCGAGGCCAGGGACCACGAGCAGTACTTC.

The table lists this clonotype with many counts. The chain combines TRBV6-1 with TRBJ2-7; 13 nucleotides match TRBD2. From germline, CDR1 is MNHNS and CDR2 SASEGT. The CDR3 runs 16 residues. The J segment lost 1 base and the V segment lost 5 bases, leaving 5 bases of the junction unmatched. The CDR3 spells CASSKVGLAGSYEQYF. The CDR3 DNA sequence: TGTGCCAGCAGTAAGGTGGGACTAGCGGGATCCTACGAGCAGTACTTC.

Ten or more counts support this clonotype. V usage is TRBV5-1 and J usage is TRBJ1-4; D perhaps matches TRBD1 (6 bases). The CDR3 spans 14 residues. Deletions cut 5 bases from V and 6 bases from J, with 14 bases between. Per germline, CDR1 SGHRS and CDR2 YFSETQ. CDR3 residues: CASSYTGFDEKLFF. The DNA for the CDR3 is TGCGCCAGCAGTTATACAGGGTTTGATGAAAAACTGTTTTTT.

On this clonotype itself: A far larger clone lies a single base away; this is likely a read error. This chain links TRBV6-1 with TRBJ2-6, with D uncertain. The germline V gene has CDR1 MNHNS and CDR2 SASEGT. The CDR3 runs to 13 residues. CDR3 sequence: CASSQVRASVLTF. The CDR3, as DNA: TGTGCCAGCAGCCAAGTCCGGGCCAGCGTCCTGACTTTC.

This clonotype was counted a few times. CDR3 protein: CASSQGLMGSYEQYF. The CDR3 coding sequence is TGCGCCAGCAGCCAAGGATTGATGGGAAGCTACGAGCAGTACTTC. The genes are TRBV4-1 and TRBJ2-7; D is ambiguous. V shed 1 base and J shed 3 bases, with 13 bases lying between them. This CDR3 spans 15 amino acids. From germline, CDR1 is MGHRA and CDR2 YSYEKL.

This clonotype showed up just a few times. The chain has TRBV15 and TRBJ2-1; 7 bases match TRBD2. CDR1 and CDR2 from the germline V gene are LNHNV and YYDKDF (reference sequence). The trim removed 1 base at V and 1 base at J, leaving 10 bases unmatched. The CDR3 runs to 18 residues. The CDR3 here is CATSRGPFSGPSYNEQFF. CDR3 nucleotide sequence: TGTGCCACCAGCAGAGGCCCCTTTAGCGGGCCTTCCTACAATGAGCAGTTCTTC.

The chain couples TRBV7-2 to TRBJ2-7, with 13 bases that match TRBD2. J was trimmed by 5 bases and V by 7 bases; bases with no gene match: 5. This CDR3 region has 14 residues. Germline CDR1 is SGHTA and CDR2 is FQGNSA. Here the CDR3 reads CASNGGTSGNEQYF. DNA for the CDR3: TGTGCCAGCAACGGAGGGACTAGCGGGAACGAGCAGTACTTC.

This clonotype was counted many times. This chain joins TRBV6-1 and TRBJ1-1; 8 positions match TRBD1. The CDR3 is 16 residues long. Trimming removed 5 bases from V and 3 bases from J; junction bases left unmatched: 11. Germline V lookup: CDR1 MNHNS, CDR2 SASEGT. The CDR3 coding sequence is TGTGCCAGCAGTCCGCGACAGGGGTGGAGTGACACTGAAGCTTTCTTT. Amino acid sequence: CASSPRQGWSDTEAFF.

This clonotype was observed a handful of times. This sequence joins TRBV12-3 or TRBV12-4 and TRBJ1-1; 8 nucleotides line up with TRBD1. The CDR3 covers 15 residues. V lost 6 bases to trimming and J lost 4 bases; unmatched junction nucleotides: 10. CDR3: CASSSSGGVSTEAFF. The DNA for the CDR3 is TGTGCCAGCAGCTCCTCAGGGGGCGTATCCACTGAAGCTTTCTTT.

This clonotype came up a few times. This sequence joins TRBV5-1 and TRBJ1-2; 7 positions agree with TRBD1. The CDR3 is 18 amino acids. J was trimmed by 4 bases and V by 7 bases; bases with no gene match: 22. Germline lookup yields CDR1 SGHRS and CDR2 YFSETQ. CDR3 region: CASPWGPWSRGGGYGYTF. DNA for the CDR3: TGCGCCAGCCCATGGGGACCCTGGTCAAGAGGGGGCGGCTATGGCTACACCTTC. Full variable domain (outside the CDR3, taken from reference TRBV5-1 and TRBJ1-2): KAGVTQTPRYLIKTRGQQVTLSCSPISGHRSVSWYQQTPGQGLQFLFEYFSETQRNKGNFPGRFSGRQFSNSRSEMNVSTLELGDSALYLCASPWGPWSRGGGYGYTFGSGTRLTVV.

The J gene is TRBJ2-7, the V gene TRBV18, with D maybe TRBD2 (6 bases). This CDR3 region has 17 residues. CDR1 and CDR2 (germline): KGHSH, LQKENI. V shed 1 base and J shed 0 bases, with 16 bases lying between them. The CDR3 nucleotides read TGTGCCAGCTCACCACGAAGTACTAGCAGCAGCTCCTACGAGCAGTACTTC. Translated, it gives CASSPRSTSSSSYEQYF.

In its sample, this clonotype was seen many times. The V and J genes are TRBV12-3 or TRBV12-4 and TRBJ2-4; 16 bases are a match to TRBD2. The V gene end was trimmed by 3 bases and the J gene end by 0 bases; junction bases not matched to a gene: 14. This CDR3 region has 22 residues. CDR3 sequence: CASSLFQSGLAGGRVAKNIQYF. The CDR3 coding sequence is TGTGCCAGCAGTTTGTTTCAGTCGGGACTAGCGGGAGGGAGAGTAGCCAAAAACATTCAGTACTTC.

The table lists this clonotype with a few counts. This rearrangement joins TRBV20-1 to TRBJ2-5; D possibly matches TRBD1 or TRBD2 (5 bases each). This CDR3 is 12 amino acids long. Trimming pared 3 bases from V and 5 bases from J, leaving 10 bases between. CDR1 and CDR2 from the germline V gene are DFQATT and SNEGSKA (reference sequence). CDR3 amino acids: CSASWGTETQYF. CDR3 bases: TGCAGTGCTAGTTGGGGGACGGAGACCCAGTACTTC.

V and J are TRBV7-8 and TRBJ2-1; TRBD1 might be the D (6 bases). Germline V gene lookup returns CDR1 SGHVS and CDR2 FQNEAQ. This CDR3 has 12 amino acids. The V end lost 5 bases, the J end lost 14 bases, and 16 bases lay between the germline ends. CDR3 sequence: CASSQVQGIKFF. In nucleotides, the CDR3 is TGTGCCAGCAGCCAAGTACAGGGAATTAAGTTCTTC.